These 25 T cell receptor beta chains originate from one sample sequenced in a study of T cell responses to AZD1222 COVID-19 vaccine. Method: immunoSEQ multiplex PCR; TCRdb's copy keeps in-frame clones and lacks some. The repertoire holds about 130,000 clones, over 75% seen once, with approximately 8% in the top ten. The sample consisted of peripheral blood, taken on day 0 of AZD1222 vaccination. Receptors were obtained from an adult in good health.

The V call is TRBV24-1, the J call TRBJ2-5; tentative D call: TRBD2 (6 bases). V lost 10 bases, J lost 4 bases, and 18 bases lay in between. Per germline, CDR1 KGHDR and CDR2 SFDVKD. This CDR3 has 14 residues. The CDR3 reads CATAGKRAPETQYF. DNA for the CDR3: TGTGCCACGGCGGGAAAGAGGGCCCCAGAGACCCAGTACTTC.

CDR3 protein: CASSQVEGYTF. Written as DNA, the CDR3 is TGTGCCAGCAGCCAAGTAGAAGGCTACACCTTC. V gene TRBV7-9 combines with J gene TRBJ1-2; D gene ambiguous. The CDR3 totals 11 residues. Germline lookup yields CDR1 SEHNR and CDR2 FQNEAQ (reference sequence). V lost 5 bases and J lost 8, with 9 bases in between.

The chain links TRBV6-5 to TRBJ2-1; D gene ambiguous. The V and J ends lost 6 bases and 0 bases respectively, with 12 bases between them. This CDR3 has 15 residues. Per germline, CDR1 MNHEY and CDR2 SVGAGI. CDR3 bases: TGTGCCAGCAGCCAACCGATTAGCTCCTACAATGAGCAGTTCTTC. As protein: CASSQPISSYNEQFF.

This chain uses TRBV5-4 with TRBJ2-7; 11 nucleotides agree with TRBD2. Germline V gene data show CDR1 as SGHNT and CDR2 as YYREEE (reference sequence). Trimming cost V 3 bases and J 1 base; bases outside gene matches: 6. The CDR3 length is 16 residues. In nucleotides, the CDR3 is TGTGCCAGCAGCTCCCTAGCGGGAGGACCTTCCTACGAGCAGTACTTC. The encoded protein is CASSSLAGGPSYEQYF.

The chain links TRBV2 to TRBJ2-1, with TRBD2 identical over 11 bases. J gave up 0 bases and V 5 bases, and 3 bases lay outside the gene matches. This CDR3 has 16 residues. CDR1 is SNHLY and CDR2 is FYNNEI in the germline V gene. The DNA of the CDR3 is TGTGCCAGCAGTCCCGGGACTAGCGGCTCCTACAATGAGCAGTTCTTC. Translation: CASSPGTSGSYNEQFF.

V is TRBV29-1 and J is TRBJ2-5; TRBD1 is a possible D gene (6 bases). This CDR3 is built from 12 residues. Looked up from germline, CDR1 is SQVTM and CDR2 is ANQGSEA. V lost 5 bases to trimming and J lost 2 bases, with 9 bases between them. The CDR3 DNA follows: TGCAGCGTTTTTGGACAGCAAGAGACCCAGTACTTC. Translating it yields CSVFGQQETQYF.

This sequence joins TRBV5-6 and TRBJ2-2, with D unclear. CDR3 length: 14 residues. The germline gives CDR1 SGHDT, CDR2 YYEEEE. The V gene lost 0 bases and the J gene lost 1 base, with 4 bases spanning the gap. CDR3 in DNA: TGTGCCAGCAGCTTGGACAGGAACACCGGGGAGCTGTTTTTT. As protein: CASSLDRNTGELFF.

This chain uses TRBV27 with TRBJ2-1, with 7 bases matching TRBD2. Trimming took 6 bases from V and 2 from J; bases not matched to a gene: 10. Germline loops: CDR1 MNHEY, CDR2 SMNVEV (reference sequence). This CDR3 is built from 16 residues. CDR3 sequence reads: CASRLQPGLTYNEQFF. In DNA form, the CDR3 reads TGTGCCAGCAGACTACAACCGGGACTAACCTACAATGAGCAGTTCTTC.

The V gene is TRBV13, the J gene TRBJ1-6; no reliable D call. Germline CDR1 is PRHDT and CDR2 is FYEKMQ (reference sequence). This CDR3 is 15 amino acids long. V gave up 7 bases and J gave up 7 bases, with 17 bases separating them. CDR3 bases: TGTGCCAGCACCCTTGGCCACGGGGTAAATTCACCCCTCCACTTT. This gives the protein CASTLGHGVNSPLHF.

The chain uses TRBV4-2 and TRBJ2-7; D is uncertain. The CDR3 has 13 residues. From germline, CDR1 is LGHNA and CDR2 YNFKEQ. V lost 0 bases and J lost 6, with 9 bases in between. The CDR3 spells CASSQETGLEQYF. CDR3 sequence (DNA): TGTGCCAGCAGCCAAGAAACGGGTCTCGAGCAGTACTTC.

This chain joins TRBV5-1 and TRBJ1-5; D unclear. Germline V lookup: CDR1 SGHRS, CDR2 YFSETQ. This CDR3 spans 13 amino acids. Trimming left V 0 bases short and J 8 bases short, with 9 bases between. CDR3 protein: CASSLGGEKPQHF. For the CDR3, the DNA is TGCGCCAGCAGCTTGGGTGGGGAAAAGCCCCAGCATTTT.

The chain couples TRBV28 to TRBJ1-1; D not resolved. CDR3 length equals 16 residues. Trimming pared 5 bases from V and 0 bases from J, leaving 16 bases between. Germline CDR1 MDHEN, CDR2 SYDVKM. The CDR3 reads CASSKMGILMNTEAFF. CDR3 nucleotides: TGTGCCAGCAGTAAGATGGGGATACTAATGAACACTGAAGCTTTCTTT.

This sequence joins TRBV21-1 and TRBJ1-5; no check of the table's D call, TRBD1, against the DNA was made. TRBV21-1 is deemed a pseudogene. The CDR3 is made up of 15 amino acids. The CDR3, as DNA: TGTGCCAGCAGCAAAGAGGGGGCAGGGGATCAGCCCCAGCATTTT. Translation: CASSKEGAGDQPQHF.

The chain carries TRBV6-5 and TRBJ2-5; 8 nucleotides agree with TRBD2. Germline V gene data show CDR1 as MNHEY and CDR2 as SVGAGI. This CDR3 comprises 14 residues. V lost 6 bases, J lost 1 base, and 4 bases stayed unmatched. The CDR3 protein is CASRPGGGQETQYF. For the CDR3, the DNA is TGTGCCAGCAGACCCGGGGGGGGCCAAGAGACCCAGTACTTC.

The chain combines TRBV7-2 with TRBJ2-6; 7 nucleotides match TRBD1. CDR3 size: 15 residues. The V and J ends lost 4 bases and 2 bases, in that order; junction bases with no gene match: 2. CDR1 is SGHTA, CDR2 FQGNSA, per germline. The CDR3 DNA follows: TGTGCCAGCAGCTCCGACAGGGCTGGGGCCAACGTCCTGACTTTC. Translated: CASSSDRAGANVLTF.

The CDR3: CSASRQVPRGLFF. CDR3 in DNA: TGCAGTGCTAGTCGACAGGTTCCTCGGGGACTGTTTTTT. This chain links TRBV20-1 with TRBJ1-4, with D perhaps matching TRBD1 (6 bases). The CDR3 spans 13 residues. Per the germline V gene, CDR1 is DFQATT and CDR2 is SNEGSKA (reference sequence). The V end lost 3 bases, the J end lost 13 bases, and 18 bases lay between the germline ends.

This chain joins TRBV7-9 and TRBJ2-1; 7 bases match TRBD1. The CDR3 has 15 amino acids. Trimming took 3 bases from V and 1 from J; bases not matched to a gene: 3. CDR1 is SEHNR, CDR2 FQNEAQ, per germline (reference sequence). The CDR3 loop is CASSFWDSSYNEQFF. CDR3 coding DNA: TGTGCCAGCAGCTTTTGGGACAGTTCCTACAATGAGCAGTTCTTC.

This clone was seen many times. This chain connects TRBV6-4 to TRBJ2-3; TRBD2 aligns across 12 bases. The length of the CDR3 is 16 residues. CDR1 and CDR2 (germline): MRHNA, SNTAGT. Trimming at V came to 3 bases and at J to 2 bases, leaving 3 bases not matched to a gene. The CDR3 sequence is CASSELAGGPTDTQYF. DNA for the CDR3: TGTGCCAGCAGTGAGCTAGCGGGAGGGCCCACAGATACGCAGTATTTT.

The chain uses TRBV27 and TRBJ2-7; 9 bases match TRBD2. CDR1 is MNHEY, CDR2 SMNVEV, per germline (reference sequence). The CDR3 has 15 amino acids. The junction had 4 bases not matched to a gene; V was cut back by 2 bases and J by 2 bases. The CDR3 reads CASSLAGGRAYEQYF. Written as DNA, the CDR3 is TGTGCCAGCAGTTTAGCGGGAGGGCGGGCCTACGAGCAGTACTTC.

The CDR3: CASSLQGYEQFF. In DNA form, the CDR3 reads TGTGCCAGTAGTCTACAGGGATATGAGCAGTTCTTC. The chain recombines TRBV19 with TRBJ2-1; a possible D gene is TRBD1 (6 bases). V was clipped by 5 bases and J by 8 bases, with 10 bases between them. The CDR3 has 12 amino acids. Looked up from germline, CDR1 is LNHDA and CDR2 is SQIVND (reference sequence).

This rearrangement joins TRBV4-2 to TRBJ1-2, with unresolved D. Looked up from germline, CDR1 is LGHNA and CDR2 is YNFKEQ. V lost 0 bases to trimming and J lost 5 bases, with 13 bases between them. CDR3 length equals 15 residues. The CDR3 region has the DNA TGTGCCAGCAGCCAAGATATGATAGGACGGTATGGCTACACCTTC. Translation: CASSQDMIGRYGYTF.

The gene calls are TRBV29-1 and TRBJ2-1; D assignment may be TRBD1 or TRBD2 (5 bases each). The CDR3 sequence is 15 residues long. Germline CDR1 SQVTM, CDR2 ANQGSEA. Trimming took 1 base from V and 0 from J, leaving 10 bases between them. The CDR3 DNA follows: TGCAGCGTTGAAGCGGTGGGGGTCTCCTACAATGAGCAGTTCTTC. Its translation is CSVEAVGVSYNEQFF.

This clone has just a few counts. This chain joins TRBV27 and TRBJ2-1, with 8 bases that match TRBD1. Germline CDR1 is MNHEY and CDR2 is SMNVEV (reference sequence). Trimming cost V 7 bases and J 2 bases; bases outside gene matches: 7. This CDR3 has 15 amino acids. This CDR3 is CASTPADRAYNEQFF. CDR3 DNA: TGTGCCAGCACCCCAGCGGACAGGGCCTACAATGAGCAGTTCTTC.

The chain carries TRBV10-3 and TRBJ1-2, with D unresolved. Germline V gene lookup returns CDR1 ENHRY and CDR2 SYGVKD. V dropped 2 bases and J dropped 4 bases, with 11 bases sitting between them. CDR3 length: 14 residues. In DNA form, the CDR3 reads TGTGCCATCAGTGAGAAAGGGTGGGCCTATGGCTACACCTTC. This sequence encodes CAISEKGWAYGYTF.

A note on this clone: Other DNA sequences within the sample encode an identical CDR3. J is TRBJ1-2 and V is TRBV30; 8 bases agree with TRBD1. The CDR3 is made up of 13 amino acids. V shed 2 bases, J shed 5 bases, and the junction held 4 bases outside the gene matches. Germline V gene lookup returns CDR1 GTSNPN and CDR2 SVGIG (reference sequence). The CDR3 loop reads CAWSRDRPYGYTF. The CDR3 nucleotides read TGTGCCTGGAGTCGGGACAGGCCTTATGGCTACACCTTC.